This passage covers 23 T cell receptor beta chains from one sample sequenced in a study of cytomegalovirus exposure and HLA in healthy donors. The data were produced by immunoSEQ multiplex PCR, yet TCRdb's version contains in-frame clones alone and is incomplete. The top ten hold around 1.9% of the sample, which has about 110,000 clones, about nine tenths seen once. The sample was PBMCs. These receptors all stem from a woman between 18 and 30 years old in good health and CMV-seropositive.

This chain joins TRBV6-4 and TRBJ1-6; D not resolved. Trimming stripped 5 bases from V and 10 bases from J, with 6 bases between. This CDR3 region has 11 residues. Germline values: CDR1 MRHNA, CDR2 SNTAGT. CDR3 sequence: CASSQVSPLHF. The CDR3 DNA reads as TGTGCCAGCAGTCAGGTCTCACCCCTCCACTTT.

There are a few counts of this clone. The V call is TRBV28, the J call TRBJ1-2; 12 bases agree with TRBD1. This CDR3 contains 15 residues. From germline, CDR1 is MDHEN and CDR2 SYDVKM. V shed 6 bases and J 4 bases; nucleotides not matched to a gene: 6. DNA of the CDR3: TGTGCCAGCAGAACCGGGACAGGGGGCTCCTATGGCTACACCTTC. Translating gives CASRTGTGGSYGYTF.

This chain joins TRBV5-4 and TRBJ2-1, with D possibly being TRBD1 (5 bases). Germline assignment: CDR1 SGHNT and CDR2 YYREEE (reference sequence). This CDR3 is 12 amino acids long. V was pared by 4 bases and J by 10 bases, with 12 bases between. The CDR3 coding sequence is TGTGCCAGCAGCGTCGGACAAGGGGAGCAGTTCTTC. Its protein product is CASSVGQGEQFF.

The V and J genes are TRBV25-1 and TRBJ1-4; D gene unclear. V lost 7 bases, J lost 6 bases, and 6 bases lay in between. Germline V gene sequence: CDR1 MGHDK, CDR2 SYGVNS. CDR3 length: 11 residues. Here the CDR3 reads CASMRHEKLFF. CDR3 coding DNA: TGTGCCAGCATGCGGCATGAAAAACTGTTTTTT.

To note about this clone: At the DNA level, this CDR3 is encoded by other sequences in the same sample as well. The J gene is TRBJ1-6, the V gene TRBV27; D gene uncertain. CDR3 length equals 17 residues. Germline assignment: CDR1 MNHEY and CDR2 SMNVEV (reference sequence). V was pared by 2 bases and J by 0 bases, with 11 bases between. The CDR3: CASSLVPGSSYNSPLHF. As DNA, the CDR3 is TGTGCCAGCAGTTTAGTCCCAGGAAGCTCCTATAATTCACCCCTCCACTTT.

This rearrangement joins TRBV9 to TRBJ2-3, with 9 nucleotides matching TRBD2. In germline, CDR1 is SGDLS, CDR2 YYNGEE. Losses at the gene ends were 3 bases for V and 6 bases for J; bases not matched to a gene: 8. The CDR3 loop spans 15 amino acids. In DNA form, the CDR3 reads TGTGCCAGCAGCGGACGCGGGGGGGCTTGGGATACGCAGTATTTT. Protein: CASSGRGGAWDTQYF.

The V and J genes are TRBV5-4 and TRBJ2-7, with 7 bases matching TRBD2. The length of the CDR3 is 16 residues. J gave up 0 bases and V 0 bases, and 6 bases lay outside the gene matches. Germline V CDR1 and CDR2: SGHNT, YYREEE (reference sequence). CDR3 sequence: CASSLAPGGLSYEQYF. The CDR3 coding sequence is TGTGCCAGCAGCTTGGCCCCGGGAGGCCTCTCCTACGAGCAGTACTTC.

DNA for the CDR3: TGTGCCACAGCGATGGACTGGACAGATACGCAGTATTTT. This encodes CATAMDWTDTQYF. The rearrangement links TRBV19 to TRBJ2-3; D might be TRBD2 (5 bases). The germline V and J ends were trimmed by 10 bases and 3 bases, with 14 bases remaining between them. Germline loops: CDR1 LNHDA, CDR2 SQIVND (reference sequence). This CDR3 is built from 13 residues. The full variable domain, its missing parts supplied by reference TRBV19 and TRBJ2-3, is DGGITQSPKYLFRKEGQNVTLSCEQNLNHDAMYWYRQDPGQGLRLIYYSQIVNDFQKGDIAEGYSVSREKKESFPLTVTSAQKNPTAFYLCATAMDWTDTQYFGPGTRLTVL.

CDR3 protein: CSVEGQGRDYEQYF. The CDR3 DNA reads TGCAGCGTTGAGGGACAGGGTAGAGACTACGAGCAGTACTTC. The V gene is TRBV29-1, the J gene TRBJ2-7, with 9 bases that match TRBD1. Trimming took 3 bases from V and 3 from J; bases not matched to a gene: 6. Germline loops: CDR1 SQVTM, CDR2 ANQGSEA. The length of the CDR3 is 14 residues.

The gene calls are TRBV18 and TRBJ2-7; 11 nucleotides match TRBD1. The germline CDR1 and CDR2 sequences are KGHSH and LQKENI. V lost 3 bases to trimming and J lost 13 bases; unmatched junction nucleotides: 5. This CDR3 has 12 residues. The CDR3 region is CASSPGQGVSYF. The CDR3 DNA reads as TGTGCCAGCTCACCGGGACAGGGGGTCTCTTACTTC.

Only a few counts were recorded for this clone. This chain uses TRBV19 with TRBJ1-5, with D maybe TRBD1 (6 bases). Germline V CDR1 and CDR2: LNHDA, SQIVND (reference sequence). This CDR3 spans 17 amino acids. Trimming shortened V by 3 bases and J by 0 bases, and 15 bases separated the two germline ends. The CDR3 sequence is CASSIQGSHYSNQPQHF. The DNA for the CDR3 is TGTGCCAGTAGTATTCAGGGGTCCCACTATAGCAATCAGCCCCAGCATTTT.

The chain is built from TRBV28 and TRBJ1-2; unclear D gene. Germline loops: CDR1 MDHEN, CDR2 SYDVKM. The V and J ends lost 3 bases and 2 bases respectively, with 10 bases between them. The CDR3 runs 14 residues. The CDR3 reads CASSFTGANYGYTF. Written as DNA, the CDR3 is TGTGCCAGCAGTTTCACGGGTGCCAACTATGGCTACACCTTC.

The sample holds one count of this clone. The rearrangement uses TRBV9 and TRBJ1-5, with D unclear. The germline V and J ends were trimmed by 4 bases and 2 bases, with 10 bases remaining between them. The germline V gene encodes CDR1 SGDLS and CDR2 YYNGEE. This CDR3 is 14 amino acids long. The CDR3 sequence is CASSSRQGNQPQHF. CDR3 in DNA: TGTGCCAGCAGCTCCCGGCAGGGCAATCAGCCCCAGCATTTT.

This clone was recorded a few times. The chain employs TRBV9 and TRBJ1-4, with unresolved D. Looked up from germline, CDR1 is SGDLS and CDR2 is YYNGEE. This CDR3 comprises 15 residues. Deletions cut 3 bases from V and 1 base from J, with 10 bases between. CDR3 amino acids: CASSAASGTNEKLFF. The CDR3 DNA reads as TGTGCCAGCAGCGCTGCATCGGGAACTAATGAAAAACTGTTTTTT.

For the CDR3, the DNA is TGTGCCAGCAGCCGGAGCGGGGGAGGCTACAATGAGCAGTTCTTC. Its translation is CASSRSGGGYNEQFF. The chain is built from TRBV5-8 and TRBJ2-1; 8 bases line up with TRBD2. Germline assignment: CDR1 SGHTS and CDR2 YDEGEE. The trim removed 4 bases at V and 3 bases at J, leaving 6 bases unmatched. The CDR3 consists of 15 residues.

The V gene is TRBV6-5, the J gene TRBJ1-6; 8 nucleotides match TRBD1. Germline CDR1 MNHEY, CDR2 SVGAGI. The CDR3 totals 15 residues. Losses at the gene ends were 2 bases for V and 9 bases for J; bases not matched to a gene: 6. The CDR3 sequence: CASSYRAGGSSPLHF. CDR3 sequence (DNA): TGTGCCAGCAGTTACCGGGCAGGGGGCAGTTCACCCCTCCACTTT.

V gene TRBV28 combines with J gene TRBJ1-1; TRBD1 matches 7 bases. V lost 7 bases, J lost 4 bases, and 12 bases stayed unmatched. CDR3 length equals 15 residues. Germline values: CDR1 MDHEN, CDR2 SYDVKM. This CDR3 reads CASIEGAQSGTEAFF. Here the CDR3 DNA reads TGTGCCAGCATCGAGGGGGCGCAGAGCGGCACTGAAGCTTTCTTT.

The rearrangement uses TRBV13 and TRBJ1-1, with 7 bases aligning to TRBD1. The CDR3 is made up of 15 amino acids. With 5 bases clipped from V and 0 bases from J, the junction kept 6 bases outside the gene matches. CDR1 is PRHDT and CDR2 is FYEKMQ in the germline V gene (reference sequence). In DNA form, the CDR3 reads TGTGCCAGCAGCCCAGAGGGGACAGTGAACACTGAAGCTTTCTTT. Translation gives CASSPEGTVNTEAFF. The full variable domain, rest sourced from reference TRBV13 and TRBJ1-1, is AAGVIQSPRHLIKEKRETATLKCYPIPRHDTVYWYQQGPGQDPQFLISFYEKMQSDKGSIPDRFSAQQFSDYHSELNMSSLELGDSALYFCASSPEGTVNTEAFFGQGTRLTVV.

The DNA for the CDR3 is TGTGCCAGCACCTCCATCTCGGGAGGGGTAAACACCATATATTTT. Its translation: CASTSISGGVNTIYF. V and J are TRBV27 and TRBJ1-3, with D possibly being TRBD1 (5 bases). CDR3 length: 15 residues. Per the germline V gene, CDR1 is MNHEY and CDR2 is SMNVEV (reference sequence). V dropped 7 bases and J dropped 6 bases, with 19 bases sitting between them.

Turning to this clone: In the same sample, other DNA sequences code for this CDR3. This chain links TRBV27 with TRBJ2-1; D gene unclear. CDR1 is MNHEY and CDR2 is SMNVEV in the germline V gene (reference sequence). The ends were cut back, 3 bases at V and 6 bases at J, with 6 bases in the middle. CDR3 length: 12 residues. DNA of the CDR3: TGTGCCAGCAGTTTCGGCGGCAATGAGCAGTTCTTC. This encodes CASSFGGNEQFF.

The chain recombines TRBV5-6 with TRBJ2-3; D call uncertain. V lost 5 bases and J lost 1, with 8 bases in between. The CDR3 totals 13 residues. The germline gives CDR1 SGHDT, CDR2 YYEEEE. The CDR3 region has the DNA TGTGCCAGCAGGAGAAGCGGCACAGATACGCAGTATTTT. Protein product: CASRRSGTDTQYF.

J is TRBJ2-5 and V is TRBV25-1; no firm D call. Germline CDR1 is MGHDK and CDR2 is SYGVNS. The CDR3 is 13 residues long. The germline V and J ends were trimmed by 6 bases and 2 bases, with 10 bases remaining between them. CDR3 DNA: TGTGCCAGCAGGACCAGGATGCAAGAGACCCAGTACTTC. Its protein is CASRTRMQETQYF.

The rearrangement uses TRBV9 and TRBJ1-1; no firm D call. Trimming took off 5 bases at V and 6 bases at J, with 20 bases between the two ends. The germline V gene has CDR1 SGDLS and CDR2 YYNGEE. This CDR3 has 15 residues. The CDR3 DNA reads TGTGCCAGCAGATCCCTGGGCCTCAGTTCCCCTGAAGCTTTCTTT. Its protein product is CASRSLGLSSPEAFF.